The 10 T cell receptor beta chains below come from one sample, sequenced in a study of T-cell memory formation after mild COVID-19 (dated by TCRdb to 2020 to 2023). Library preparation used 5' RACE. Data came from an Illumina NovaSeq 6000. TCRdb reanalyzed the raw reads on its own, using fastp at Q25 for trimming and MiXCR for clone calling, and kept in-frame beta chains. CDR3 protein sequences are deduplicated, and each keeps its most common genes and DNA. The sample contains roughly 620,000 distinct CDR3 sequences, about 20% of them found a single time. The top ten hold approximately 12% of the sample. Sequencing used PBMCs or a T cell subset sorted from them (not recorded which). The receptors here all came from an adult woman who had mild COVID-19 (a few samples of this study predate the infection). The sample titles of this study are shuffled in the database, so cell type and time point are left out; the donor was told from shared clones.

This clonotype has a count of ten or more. The chain's CDR3 is CASSEDRGGYEQYF. The CDR3 nucleotides read TGTGCCAGCAGTGAAGACAGGGGAGGGTACGAGCAGTACTTC. This rearrangement joins TRBV25-1 to TRBJ2-7; D might be TRBD1 (8 bases). This CDR3 has 14 residues. Trimming cost V 2 bases and J 4 bases, with 12 bases left between them. Germline-derived CDR1 and CDR2 are MGHDK and SYGVNS.

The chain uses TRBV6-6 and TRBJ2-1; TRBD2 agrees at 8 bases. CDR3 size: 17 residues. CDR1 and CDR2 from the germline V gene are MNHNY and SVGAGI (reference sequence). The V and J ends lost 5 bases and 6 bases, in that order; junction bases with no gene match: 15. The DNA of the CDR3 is TGTGCCAGCAGTACCGCTTCCGGGACTAGAATGTCCAATGAGCAGTTCTTC. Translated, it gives CASSTASGTRMSNEQFF.

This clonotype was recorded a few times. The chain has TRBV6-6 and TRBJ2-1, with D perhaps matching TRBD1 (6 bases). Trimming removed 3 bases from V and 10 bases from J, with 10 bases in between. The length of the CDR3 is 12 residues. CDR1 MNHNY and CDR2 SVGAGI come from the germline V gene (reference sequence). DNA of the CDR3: TGTGCCAGCAGTTATACAACAGGGGAGCAGTTCTTC. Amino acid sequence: CASSYTTGEQFF.

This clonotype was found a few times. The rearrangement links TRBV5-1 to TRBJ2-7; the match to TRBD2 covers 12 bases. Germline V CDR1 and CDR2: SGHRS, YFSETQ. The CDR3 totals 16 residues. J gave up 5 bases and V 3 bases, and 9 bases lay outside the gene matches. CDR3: CASSYQTSGGPDEQYF. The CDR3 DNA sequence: TGCGCCAGCAGCTACCAGACTAGCGGGGGTCCCGACGAGCAGTACTTC.

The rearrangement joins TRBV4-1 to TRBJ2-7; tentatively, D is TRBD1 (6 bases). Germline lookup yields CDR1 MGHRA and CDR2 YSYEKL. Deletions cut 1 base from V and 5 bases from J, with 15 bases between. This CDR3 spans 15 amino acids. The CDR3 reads CASSQGEQGTHEQYF. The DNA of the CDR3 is TGCGCCAGCAGCCAAGGCGAGCAGGGGACGCACGAGCAGTACTTC.

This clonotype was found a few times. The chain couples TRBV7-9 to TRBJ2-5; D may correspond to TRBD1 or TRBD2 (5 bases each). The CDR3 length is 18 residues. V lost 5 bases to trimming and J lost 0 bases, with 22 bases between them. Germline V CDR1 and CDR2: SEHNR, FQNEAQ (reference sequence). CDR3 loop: CASSVRKTGTRYQETQYF. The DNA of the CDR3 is TGTGCCAGCAGCGTGCGAAAAACCGGGACCCGGTACCAAGAGACCCAGTACTTC.

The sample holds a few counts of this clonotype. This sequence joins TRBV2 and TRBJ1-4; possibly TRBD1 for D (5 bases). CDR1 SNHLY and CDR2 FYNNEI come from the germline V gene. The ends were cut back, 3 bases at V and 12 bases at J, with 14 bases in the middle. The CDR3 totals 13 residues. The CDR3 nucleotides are TGTGCCAGCAGTGAGGGACCGCCATCGGAACTGTTTTTT. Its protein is CASSEGPPSELFF. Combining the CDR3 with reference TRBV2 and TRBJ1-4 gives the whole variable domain EPEVTQTPSHQVTQMGQEVILRCVPISNHLYFYWYRQILGQKVEFLVSFYNNEISEKSEIFDDQFSVERPDGSNFTLKIRSTKLEDSAMYFCASSEGPPSELFFGSGTQLSVL.

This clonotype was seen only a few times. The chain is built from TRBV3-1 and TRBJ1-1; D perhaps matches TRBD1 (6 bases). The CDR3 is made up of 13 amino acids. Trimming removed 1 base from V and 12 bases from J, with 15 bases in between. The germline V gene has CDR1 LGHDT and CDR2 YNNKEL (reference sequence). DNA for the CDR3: TGTGCCAGCAGCCAAGCCAACAGGGTGGCATCTTTCTTT. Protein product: CASSQANRVASFF. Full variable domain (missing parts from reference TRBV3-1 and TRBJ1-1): DTAVSQTPKYLVTQMGNDKSIKCEQNLGHDTMYWYKQDSKKFLKIMFSYNNKELIINETVPNRFSPKSPDKAHLNLHINSLELGDSAVYFCASSQANRVASFFGQGTRLTVV.

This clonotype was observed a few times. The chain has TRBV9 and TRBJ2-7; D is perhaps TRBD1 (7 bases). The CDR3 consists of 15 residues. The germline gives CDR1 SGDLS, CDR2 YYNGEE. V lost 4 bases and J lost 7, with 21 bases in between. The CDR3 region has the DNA TGTGCCAGCAGCCCTGGGAGGCGACAGGGAGGTGAGCAGTACTTC. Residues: CASSPGRRQGGEQYF.

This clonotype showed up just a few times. The CDR3 region has the DNA TGTGCCAGTAGTCGGGACAGGGGAGACTATGGCTACACCTTC. Translating it yields CASSRDRGDYGYTF. V usage is TRBV19 and J usage is TRBJ1-2, with TRBD1 identical over 10 bases. After removal of 5 bases from V and 3 bases from J, the junction contained 3 bases not matched to a gene. CDR1 LNHDA and CDR2 SQIVND come from the germline V gene (reference sequence). This CDR3 spans 14 amino acids.